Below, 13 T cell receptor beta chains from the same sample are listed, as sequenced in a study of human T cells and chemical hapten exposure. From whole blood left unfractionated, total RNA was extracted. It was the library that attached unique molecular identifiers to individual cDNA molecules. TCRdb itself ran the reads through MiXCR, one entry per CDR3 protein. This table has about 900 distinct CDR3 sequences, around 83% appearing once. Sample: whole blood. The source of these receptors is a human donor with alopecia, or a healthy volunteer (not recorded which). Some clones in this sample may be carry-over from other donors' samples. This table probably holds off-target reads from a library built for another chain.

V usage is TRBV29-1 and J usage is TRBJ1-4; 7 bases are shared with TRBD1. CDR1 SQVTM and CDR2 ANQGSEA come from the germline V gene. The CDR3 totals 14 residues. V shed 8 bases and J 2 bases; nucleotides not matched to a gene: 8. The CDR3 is CSFTGDSTNEKLFF. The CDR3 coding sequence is TGCAGCTTTACAGGGGACAGCACTAATGAAAAACTGTTTTTT. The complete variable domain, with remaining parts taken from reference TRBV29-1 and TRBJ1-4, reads SAVISQKPSRDICQRGTSLTIQCQVDSQVTMMFWYRQQPGQSLTLIATANQGSEATYESGFVIDKFPISRPNLTFSTLTVSNMSPEDSSIYLCSFTGDSTNEKLFFGSGTQLSVL.

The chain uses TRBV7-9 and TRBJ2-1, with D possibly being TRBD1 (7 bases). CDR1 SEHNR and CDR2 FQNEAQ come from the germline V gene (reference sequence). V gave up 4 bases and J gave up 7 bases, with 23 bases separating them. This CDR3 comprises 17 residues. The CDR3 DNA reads TGTGCCAGCAGCTCTATCGTGGCACCCAGGGGGGTTAATGAGCAGTTCTTC. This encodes CASSSIVAPRGVNEQFF.

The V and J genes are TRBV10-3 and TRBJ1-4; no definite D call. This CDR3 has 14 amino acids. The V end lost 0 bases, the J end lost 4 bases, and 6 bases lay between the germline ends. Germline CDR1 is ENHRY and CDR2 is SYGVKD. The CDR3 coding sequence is TGTGCCATCAGTGAGTCCTCTGATAATGAAAAACTGTTTTTT. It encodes CAISESSDNEKLFF.

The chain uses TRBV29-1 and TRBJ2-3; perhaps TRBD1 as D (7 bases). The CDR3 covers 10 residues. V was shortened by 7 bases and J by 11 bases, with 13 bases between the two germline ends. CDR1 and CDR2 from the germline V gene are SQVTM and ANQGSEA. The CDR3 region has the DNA TGCAGCGGGGGGGACAGTTGGCAGTATTTT. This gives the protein CSGGDSWQYF.

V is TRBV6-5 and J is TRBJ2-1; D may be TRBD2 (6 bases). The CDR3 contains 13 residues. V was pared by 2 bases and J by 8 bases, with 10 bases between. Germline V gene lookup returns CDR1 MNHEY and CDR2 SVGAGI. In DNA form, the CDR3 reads TGTGCCAGCAGTTACGGGACTGAAGATGAGCAGTTCTTC. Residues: CASSYGTEDEQFF.

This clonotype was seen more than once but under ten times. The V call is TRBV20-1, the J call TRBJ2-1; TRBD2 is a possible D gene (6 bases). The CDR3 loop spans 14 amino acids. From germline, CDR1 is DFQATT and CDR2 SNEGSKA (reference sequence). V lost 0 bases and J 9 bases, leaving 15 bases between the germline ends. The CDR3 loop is CSARDSRDSSEQFF. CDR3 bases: TGCAGTGCTAGAGATTCGCGGGATAGTAGTGAGCAGTTCTTC.

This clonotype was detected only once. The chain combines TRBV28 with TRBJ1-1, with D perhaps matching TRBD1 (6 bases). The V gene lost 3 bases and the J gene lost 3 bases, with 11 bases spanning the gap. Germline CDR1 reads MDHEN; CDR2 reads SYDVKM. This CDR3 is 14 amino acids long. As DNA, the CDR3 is TGTGCCAGCAGTTTTCAGGGGAAATACACTGAAGCTTTCTTT. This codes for CASSFQGKYTEAFF.

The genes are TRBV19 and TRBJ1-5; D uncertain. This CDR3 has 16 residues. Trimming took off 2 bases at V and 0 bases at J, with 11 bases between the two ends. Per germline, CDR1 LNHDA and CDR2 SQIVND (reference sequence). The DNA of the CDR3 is TGTGCCAGTAGTATAAGCCGGGATTATAGCAATCAGCCCCAGCATTTT. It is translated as CASSISRDYSNQPQHF.

CDR3 in amino acids: CSARDAYEQYF. CDR3 nucleotides: TGCAGTGCTAGGGACGCCTACGAGCAGTACTTC. The gene calls are TRBV20-1 and TRBJ2-7; D is unclear. CDR1 and CDR2 (germline): DFQATT, SNEGSKA (reference sequence). The CDR3 has 11 residues. The V and J ends lost 3 bases and 2 bases respectively, with 5 bases between them.

CDR3 bases: TGTGCCAGCAAGACAGGGGGCGCTTACAATGAGCAGTTCTTC. Translating gives CASKTGGAYNEQFF. V and J are TRBV2 and TRBJ2-1; 10 bases agree with TRBD1. The CDR3 runs to 14 residues. From germline, CDR1 is SNHLY and CDR2 FYNNEI. The trim removed 7 bases at V and 4 bases at J, leaving 4 bases unmatched. The full variable domain, rest sourced from reference TRBV2 and TRBJ2-1, is EPEVTQTPSHQVTQMGQEVILRCVPISNHLYFYWYRQILGQKVEFLVSFYNNEISEKSEIFDDQFSVERPDGSNFTLKIRSTKLEDSAMYFCASKTGGAYNEQFFGPGTRLTVL.

The CDR3 reads CASSSSGTTDTQYF. The CDR3 DNA reads as TGTGCCAGCAGTTCCAGCGGGACCACAGATACGCAGTATTTT. The chain links TRBV28 to TRBJ2-3, with TRBD2 matching 7 bases. V lost 4 bases to trimming and J lost 2 bases; unmatched junction nucleotides: 3. This CDR3 contains 14 residues. The germline V gene has CDR1 MDHEN and CDR2 SYDVKM.

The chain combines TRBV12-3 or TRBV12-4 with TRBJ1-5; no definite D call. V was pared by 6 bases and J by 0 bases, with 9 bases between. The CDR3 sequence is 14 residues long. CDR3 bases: TGTGCCAGCAGACCAGCGAGTAGCAATCAGCCCCAGCATTTT. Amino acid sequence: CASRPASSNQPQHF.

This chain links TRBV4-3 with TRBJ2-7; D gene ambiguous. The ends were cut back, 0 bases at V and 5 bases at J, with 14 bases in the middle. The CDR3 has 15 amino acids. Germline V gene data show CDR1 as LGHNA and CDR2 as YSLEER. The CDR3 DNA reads TGCGCCAGCAGCCAAGAGTGGACCCACTACCACGAGCAGTACTTC. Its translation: CASSQEWTHYHEQYF.